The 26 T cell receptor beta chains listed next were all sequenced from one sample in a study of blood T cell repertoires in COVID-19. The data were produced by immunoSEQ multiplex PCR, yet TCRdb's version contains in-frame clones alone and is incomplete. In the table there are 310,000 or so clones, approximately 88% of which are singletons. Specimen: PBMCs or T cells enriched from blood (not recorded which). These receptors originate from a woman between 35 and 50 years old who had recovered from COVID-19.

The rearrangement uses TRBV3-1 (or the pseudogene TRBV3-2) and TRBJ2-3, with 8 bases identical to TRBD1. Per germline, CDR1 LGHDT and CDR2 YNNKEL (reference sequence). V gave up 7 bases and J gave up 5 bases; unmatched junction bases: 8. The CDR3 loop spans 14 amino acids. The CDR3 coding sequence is TGTGCCAGCAACGGGCAGGGGGCTGGAGATACGCAGTATTTT. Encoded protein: CASNGQGAGDTQYF.

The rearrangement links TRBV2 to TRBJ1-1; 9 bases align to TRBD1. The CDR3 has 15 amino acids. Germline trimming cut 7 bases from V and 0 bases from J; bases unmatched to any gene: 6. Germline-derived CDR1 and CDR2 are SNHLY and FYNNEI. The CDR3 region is CASTQQGAMNTEAFF. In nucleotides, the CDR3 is TGTGCCAGCACCCAACAGGGGGCTATGAACACTGAAGCTTTCTTT.

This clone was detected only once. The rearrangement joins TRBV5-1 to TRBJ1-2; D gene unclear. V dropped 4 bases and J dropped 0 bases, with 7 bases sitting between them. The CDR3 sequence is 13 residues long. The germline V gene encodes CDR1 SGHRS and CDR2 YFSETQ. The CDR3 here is CASSAAANYGYTF. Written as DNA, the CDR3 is TGCGCCAGCAGCGCCGCAGCTAACTATGGCTACACCTTC.

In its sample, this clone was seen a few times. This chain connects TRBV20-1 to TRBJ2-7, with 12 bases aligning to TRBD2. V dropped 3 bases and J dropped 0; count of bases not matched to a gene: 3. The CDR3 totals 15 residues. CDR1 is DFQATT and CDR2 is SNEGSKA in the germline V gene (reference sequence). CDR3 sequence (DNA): TGCAGTGCTAGTCTAGCGGGAGGGAACTCCTACGAGCAGTACTTC. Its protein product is CSASLAGGNSYEQYF.

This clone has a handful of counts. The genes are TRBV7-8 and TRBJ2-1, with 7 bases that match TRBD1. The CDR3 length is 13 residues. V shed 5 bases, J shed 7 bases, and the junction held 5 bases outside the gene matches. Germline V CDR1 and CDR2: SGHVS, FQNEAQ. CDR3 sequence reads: CASSPGTANEQFF. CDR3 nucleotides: TGTGCCAGCAGCCCGGGGACAGCGAATGAGCAGTTCTTC.

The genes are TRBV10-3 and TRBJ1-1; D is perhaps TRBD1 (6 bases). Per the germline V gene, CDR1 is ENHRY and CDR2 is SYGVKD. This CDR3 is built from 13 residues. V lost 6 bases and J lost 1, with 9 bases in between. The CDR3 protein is CAIRLDRNTEAFF. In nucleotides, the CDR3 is TGTGCCATCAGACTGGACAGGAACACTGAAGCTTTCTTT.

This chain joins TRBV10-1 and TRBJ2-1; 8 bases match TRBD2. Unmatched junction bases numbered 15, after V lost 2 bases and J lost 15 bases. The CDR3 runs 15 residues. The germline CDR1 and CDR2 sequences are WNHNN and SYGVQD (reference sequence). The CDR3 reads CASSEIGLAGGRMFF. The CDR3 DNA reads TGCGCCAGCAGTGAGATTGGGCTAGCGGGTGGGAGAATGTTCTTC.

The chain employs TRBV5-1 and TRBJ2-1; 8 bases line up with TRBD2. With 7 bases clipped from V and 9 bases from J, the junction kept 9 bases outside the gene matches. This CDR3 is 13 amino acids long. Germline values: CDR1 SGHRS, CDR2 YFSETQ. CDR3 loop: CASGGLELAEQFF. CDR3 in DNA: TGCGCCAGCGGGGGACTAGAGCTTGCTGAGCAGTTCTTC. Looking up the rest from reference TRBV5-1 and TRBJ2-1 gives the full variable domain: KAGVTQTPRYLIKTRGQQVTLSCSPISGHRSVSWYQQTPGQGLQFLFEYFSETQRNKGNFPGRFSGRQFSNSRSEMNVSTLELGDSALYLCASGGLELAEQFFGPGTRLTVL.

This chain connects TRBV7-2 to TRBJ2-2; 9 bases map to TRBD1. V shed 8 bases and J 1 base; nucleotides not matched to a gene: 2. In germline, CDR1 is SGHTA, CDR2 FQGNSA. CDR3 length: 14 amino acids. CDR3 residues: CASGDRVNTGELFF. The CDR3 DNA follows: TGTGCCAGCGGGGACAGGGTGAACACCGGGGAGCTGTTTTTT.

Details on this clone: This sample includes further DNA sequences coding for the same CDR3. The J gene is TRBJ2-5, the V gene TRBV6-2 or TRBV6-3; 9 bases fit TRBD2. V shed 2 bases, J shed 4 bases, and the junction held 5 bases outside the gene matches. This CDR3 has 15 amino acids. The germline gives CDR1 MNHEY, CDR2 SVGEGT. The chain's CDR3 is CASSYLAGGGETQYF. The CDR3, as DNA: TGTGCCAGCAGTTACCTCGCGGGAGGGGGAGAGACCCAGTACTTC.

The CDR3 reads CASSSGGNYGYTF. The DNA for the CDR3 is TGTGCCAGTAGCTCCGGCGGGAACTATGGCTACACCTTC. V and J are TRBV19 and TRBJ1-2; no clear D gene. Germline-derived CDR1 and CDR2 are LNHDA and SQIVND (reference sequence). V was trimmed by 6 bases and J by 2 bases, leaving 10 bases between them. The CDR3 loop spans 13 amino acids. Full variable domain (rest looked up from reference TRBV19 and TRBJ1-2): DGGITQSPKYLFRKEGQNVTLSCEQNLNHDAMYWYRQDPGQGLRLIYYSQIVNDFQKGDIAEGYSVSREKKESFPLTVTSAQKNPTAFYLCASSSGGNYGYTFGSGTRLTVV.

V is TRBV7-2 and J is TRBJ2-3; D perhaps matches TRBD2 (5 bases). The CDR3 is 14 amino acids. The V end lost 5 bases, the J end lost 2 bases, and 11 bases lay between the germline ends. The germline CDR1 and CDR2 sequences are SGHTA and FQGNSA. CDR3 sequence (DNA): TGTGCCAGCAGCGTCGGACTTAACACAGATACGCAGTATTTT. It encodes CASSVGLNTDTQYF. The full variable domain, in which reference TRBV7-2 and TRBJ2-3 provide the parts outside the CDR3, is GAGVSQSPSNKVTEKGKDVELRCDPISGHTALYWYRQSLGQGLEFLIYFQGNSAPDKSGLPSDRFSAERTGGSVSTLTIQRTQQEDSAVYLCASSVGLNTDTQYFGPGTRLTVL.

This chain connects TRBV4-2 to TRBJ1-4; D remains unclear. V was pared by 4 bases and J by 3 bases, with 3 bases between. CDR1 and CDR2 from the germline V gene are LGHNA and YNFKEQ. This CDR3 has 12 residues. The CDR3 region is CASSPSNEKLFF. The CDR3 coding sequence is TGTGCCAGCAGCCCGTCTAATGAAAAACTGTTTTTT.

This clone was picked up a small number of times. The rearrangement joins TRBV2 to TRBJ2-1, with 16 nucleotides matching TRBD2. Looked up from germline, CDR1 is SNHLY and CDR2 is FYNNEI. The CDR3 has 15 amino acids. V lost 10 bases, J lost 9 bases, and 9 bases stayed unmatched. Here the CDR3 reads CATTKGTSGRGEQFF. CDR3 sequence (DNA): TGTGCCACCACCAAAGGGACTAGCGGGAGGGGTGAGCAGTTCTTC.

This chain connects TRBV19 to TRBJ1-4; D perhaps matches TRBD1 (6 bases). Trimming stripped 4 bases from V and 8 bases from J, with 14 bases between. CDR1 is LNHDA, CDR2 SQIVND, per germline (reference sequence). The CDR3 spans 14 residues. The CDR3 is CASSTTGHGEKLFF. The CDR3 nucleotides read TGTGCCAGTAGTACCACGGGACACGGAGAAAAACTGTTTTTT.

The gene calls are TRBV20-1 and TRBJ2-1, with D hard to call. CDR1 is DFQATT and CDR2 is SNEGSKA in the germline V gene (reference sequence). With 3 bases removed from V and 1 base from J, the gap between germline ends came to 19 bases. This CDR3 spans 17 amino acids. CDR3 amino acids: CSASSRVNPRSYNEQFF. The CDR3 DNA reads TGCAGTGCTAGTTCGCGAGTGAACCCTAGGTCCTACAATGAGCAGTTCTTC.

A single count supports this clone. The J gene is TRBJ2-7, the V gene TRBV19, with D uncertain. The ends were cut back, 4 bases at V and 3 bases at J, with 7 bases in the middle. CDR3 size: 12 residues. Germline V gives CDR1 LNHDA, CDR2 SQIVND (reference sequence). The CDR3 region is CASSSANYEQYF. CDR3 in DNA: TGTGCCAGTAGTAGCGCGAACTACGAGCAGTACTTC.

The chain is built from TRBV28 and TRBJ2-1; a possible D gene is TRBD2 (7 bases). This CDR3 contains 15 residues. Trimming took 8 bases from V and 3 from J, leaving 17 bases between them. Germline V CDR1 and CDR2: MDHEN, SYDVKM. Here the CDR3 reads CASSSGGGSYNEQFF. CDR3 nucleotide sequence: TGTGCCAGCTCTTCGGGGGGCGGGAGCTACAATGAGCAGTTCTTC.

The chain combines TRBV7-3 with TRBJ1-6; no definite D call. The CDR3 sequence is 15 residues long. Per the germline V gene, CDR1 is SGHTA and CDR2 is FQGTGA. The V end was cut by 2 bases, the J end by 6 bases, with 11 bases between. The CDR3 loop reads CASSLDRGLNSPLHF. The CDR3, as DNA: TGTGCCAGCAGCTTAGATCGGGGTCTTAATTCACCCCTCCACTTT. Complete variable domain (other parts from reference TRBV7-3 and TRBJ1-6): GAGVSQTPSNKVTEKGKYVELRCDPISGHTALYWYRQSLGQGPEFLIYFQGTGAADDSGLPNDRFFAVRPEGSVSTLKIQRTERGDSAVYLCASSLDRGLNSPLHFGNGTRLTVT.

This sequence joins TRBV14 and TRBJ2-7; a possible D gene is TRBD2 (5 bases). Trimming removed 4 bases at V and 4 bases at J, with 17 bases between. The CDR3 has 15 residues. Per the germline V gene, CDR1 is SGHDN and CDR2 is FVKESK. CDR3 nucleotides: TGTGCCAGCAGCCGCCAACTAGACTCCCAGTACGAGCAGTACTTC. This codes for CASSRQLDSQYEQYF.

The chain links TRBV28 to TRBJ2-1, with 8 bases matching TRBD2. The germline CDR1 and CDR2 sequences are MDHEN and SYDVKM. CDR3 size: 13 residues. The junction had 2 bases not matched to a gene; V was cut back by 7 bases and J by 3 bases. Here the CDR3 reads CASKSGGYNEQFF. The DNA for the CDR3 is TGTGCCAGCAAGAGCGGGGGCTACAATGAGCAGTTCTTC.

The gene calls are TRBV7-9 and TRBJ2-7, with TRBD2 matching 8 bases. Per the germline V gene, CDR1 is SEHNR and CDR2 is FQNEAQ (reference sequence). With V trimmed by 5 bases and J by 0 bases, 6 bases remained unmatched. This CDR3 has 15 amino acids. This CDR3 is CASSPLAATSYEQYF. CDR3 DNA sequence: TGTGCCAGCAGCCCACTAGCGGCTACCTCCTACGAGCAGTACTTC.

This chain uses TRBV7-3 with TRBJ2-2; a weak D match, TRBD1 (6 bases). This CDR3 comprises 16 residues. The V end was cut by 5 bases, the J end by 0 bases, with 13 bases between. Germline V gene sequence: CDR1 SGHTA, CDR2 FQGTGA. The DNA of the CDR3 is TGTGCCAGCAGCCGATCAGGGGCTCCGAACACCGGGGAGCTGTTTTTT. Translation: CASSRSGAPNTGELFF.

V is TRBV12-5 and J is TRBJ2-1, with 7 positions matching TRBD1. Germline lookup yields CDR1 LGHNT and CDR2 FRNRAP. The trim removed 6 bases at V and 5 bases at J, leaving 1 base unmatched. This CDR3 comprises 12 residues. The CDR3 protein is CASGTGNNEQFF. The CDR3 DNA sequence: TGTGCTAGTGGGACAGGGAACAATGAGCAGTTCTTC.

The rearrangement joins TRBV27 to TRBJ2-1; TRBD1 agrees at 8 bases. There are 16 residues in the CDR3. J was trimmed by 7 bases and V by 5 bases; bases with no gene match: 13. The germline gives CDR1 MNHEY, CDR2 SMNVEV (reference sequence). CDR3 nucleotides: TGTGCCAGCAGTCCGACGACAGGGGCACTAGGGAATGAGCAGTTCTTC. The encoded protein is CASSPTTGALGNEQFF.

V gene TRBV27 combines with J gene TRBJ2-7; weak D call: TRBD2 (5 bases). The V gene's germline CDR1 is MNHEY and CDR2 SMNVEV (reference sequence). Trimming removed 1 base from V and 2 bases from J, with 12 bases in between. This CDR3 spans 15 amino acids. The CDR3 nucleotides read TGTGCCAGCAGTTTATGGTCCGCGGGCACCTACGAGCAGTACTTC. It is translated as CASSLWSAGTYEQYF.